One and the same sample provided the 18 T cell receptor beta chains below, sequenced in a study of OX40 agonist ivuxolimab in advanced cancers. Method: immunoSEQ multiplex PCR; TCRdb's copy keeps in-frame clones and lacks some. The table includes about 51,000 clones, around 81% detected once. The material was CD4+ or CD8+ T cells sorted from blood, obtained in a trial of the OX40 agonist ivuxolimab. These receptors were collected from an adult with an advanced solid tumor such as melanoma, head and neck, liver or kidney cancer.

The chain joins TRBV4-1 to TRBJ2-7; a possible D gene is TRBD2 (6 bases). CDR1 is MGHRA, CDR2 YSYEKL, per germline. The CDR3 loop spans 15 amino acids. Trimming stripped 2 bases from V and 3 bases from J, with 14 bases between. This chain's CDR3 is CASSQSGVGFYEQYF. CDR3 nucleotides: TGCGCCAGCAGCCAATCGGGGGTGGGTTTCTACGAGCAGTACTTC.

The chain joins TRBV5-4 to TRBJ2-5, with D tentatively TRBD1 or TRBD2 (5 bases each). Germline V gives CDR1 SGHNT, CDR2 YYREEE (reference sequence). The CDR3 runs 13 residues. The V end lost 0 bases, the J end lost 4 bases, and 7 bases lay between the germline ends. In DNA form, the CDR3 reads TGTGCCAGCAGCTTGGTCGGGGCAGAGACCCAGTACTTC. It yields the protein CASSLVGAETQYF.

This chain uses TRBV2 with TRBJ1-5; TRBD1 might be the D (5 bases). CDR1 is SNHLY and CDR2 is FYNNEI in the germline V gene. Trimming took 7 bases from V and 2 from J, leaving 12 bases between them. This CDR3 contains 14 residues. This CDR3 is CASKRAGRNQPQHF. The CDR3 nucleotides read TGTGCCAGCAAGCGGGCAGGGCGCAATCAGCCCCAGCATTTT.

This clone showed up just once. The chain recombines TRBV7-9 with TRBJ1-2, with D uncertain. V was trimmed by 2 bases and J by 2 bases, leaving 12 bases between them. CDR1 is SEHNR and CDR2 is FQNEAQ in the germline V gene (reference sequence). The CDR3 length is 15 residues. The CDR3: CASSLSERNNYGYTF. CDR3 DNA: TGTGCCAGCAGCTTATCAGAAAGAAACAACTATGGCTACACCTTC.

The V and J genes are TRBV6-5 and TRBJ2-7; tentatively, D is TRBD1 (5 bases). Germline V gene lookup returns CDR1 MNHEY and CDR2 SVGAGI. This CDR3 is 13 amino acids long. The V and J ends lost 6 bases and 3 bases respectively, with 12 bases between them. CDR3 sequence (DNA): TGTGCCAGCAGCGACAGCCTGGACTACGAGCAGTACTTC. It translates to CASSDSLDYEQYF.

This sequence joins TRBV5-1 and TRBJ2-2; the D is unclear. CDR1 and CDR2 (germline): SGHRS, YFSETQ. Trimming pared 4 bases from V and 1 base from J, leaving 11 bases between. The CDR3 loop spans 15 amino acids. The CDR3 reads CASSPRAENTGELFF. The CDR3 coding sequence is TGCGCCAGCAGCCCCCGGGCCGAGAACACCGGGGAGCTGTTTTTT.

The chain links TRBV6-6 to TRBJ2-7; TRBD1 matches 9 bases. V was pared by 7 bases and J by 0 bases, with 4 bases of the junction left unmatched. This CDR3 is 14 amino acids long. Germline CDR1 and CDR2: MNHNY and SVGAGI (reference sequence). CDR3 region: CASKGTGSSYEQYF. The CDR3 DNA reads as TGTGCCAGCAAGGGGACAGGGTCCTCCTACGAGCAGTACTTC.

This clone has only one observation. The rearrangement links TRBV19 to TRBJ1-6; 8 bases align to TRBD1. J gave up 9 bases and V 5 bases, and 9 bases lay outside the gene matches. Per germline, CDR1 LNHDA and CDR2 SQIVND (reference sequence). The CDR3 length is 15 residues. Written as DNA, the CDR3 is TGTGCCAGTAGTGTACAGGGGGTTATTGGTTCACCCCTCCACTTT. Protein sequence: CASSVQGVIGSPLHF.

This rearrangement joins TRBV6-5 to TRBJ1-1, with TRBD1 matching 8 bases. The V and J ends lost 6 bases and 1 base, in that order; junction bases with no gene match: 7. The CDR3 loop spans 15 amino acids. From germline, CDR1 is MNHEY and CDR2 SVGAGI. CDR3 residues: CASREQGGWNTEAFF. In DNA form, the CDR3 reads TGTGCCAGCAGAGAACAGGGGGGGTGGAACACTGAAGCTTTCTTT.

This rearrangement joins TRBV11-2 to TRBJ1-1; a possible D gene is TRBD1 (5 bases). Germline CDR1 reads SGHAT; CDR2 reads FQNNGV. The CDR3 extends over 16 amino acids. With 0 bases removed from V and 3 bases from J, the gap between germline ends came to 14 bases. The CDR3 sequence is CASSLESRGRDTEAFF. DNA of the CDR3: TGTGCCAGCAGCTTAGAGTCGCGGGGGAGGGACACTGAAGCTTTCTTT.

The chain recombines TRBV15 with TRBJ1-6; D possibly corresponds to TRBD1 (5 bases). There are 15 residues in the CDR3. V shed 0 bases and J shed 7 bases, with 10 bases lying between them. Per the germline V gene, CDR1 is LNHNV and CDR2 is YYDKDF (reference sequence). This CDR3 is CATSREPRANSPLHF. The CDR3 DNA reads TGTGCCACCAGCAGAGAGCCCAGGGCCAATTCACCCCTCCACTTT.

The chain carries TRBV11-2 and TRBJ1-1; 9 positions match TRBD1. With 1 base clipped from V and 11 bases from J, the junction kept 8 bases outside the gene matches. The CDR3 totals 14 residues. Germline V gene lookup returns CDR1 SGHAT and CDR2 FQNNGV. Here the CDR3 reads CASSLAGQGLTAFF. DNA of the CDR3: TGTGCCAGCAGCTTAGCGGGACAGGGTCTCACCGCTTTCTTT.

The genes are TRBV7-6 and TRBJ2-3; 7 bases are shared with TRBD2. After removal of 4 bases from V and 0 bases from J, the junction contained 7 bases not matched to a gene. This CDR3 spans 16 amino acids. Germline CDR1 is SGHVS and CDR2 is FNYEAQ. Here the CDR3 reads CASSSTSAFSTDTQYF. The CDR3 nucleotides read TGTGCCAGCAGCTCTACTAGCGCCTTTAGCACAGATACGCAGTATTTT.

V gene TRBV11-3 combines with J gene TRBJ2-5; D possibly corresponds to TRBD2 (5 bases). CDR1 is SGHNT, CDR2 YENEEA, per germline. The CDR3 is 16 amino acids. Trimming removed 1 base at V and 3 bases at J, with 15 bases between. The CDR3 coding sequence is TGTGCCAGCAGCTTAGGAGTCCGGGGTAGCGAAGAGACCCAGTACTTC. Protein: CASSLGVRGSEETQYF.

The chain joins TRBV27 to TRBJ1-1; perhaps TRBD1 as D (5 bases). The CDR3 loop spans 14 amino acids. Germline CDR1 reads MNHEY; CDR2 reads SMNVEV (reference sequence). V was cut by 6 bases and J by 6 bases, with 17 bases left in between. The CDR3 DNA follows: TGTGCCAGCAGGGCCTTTGGGGCCGGGGCTGAAGCTTTCTTT. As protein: CASRAFGAGAEAFF.

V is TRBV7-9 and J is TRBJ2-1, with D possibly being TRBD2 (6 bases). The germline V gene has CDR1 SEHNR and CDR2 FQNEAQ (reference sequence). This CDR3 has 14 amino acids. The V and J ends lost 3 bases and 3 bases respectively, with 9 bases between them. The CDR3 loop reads CASSFRGNYNEQFF. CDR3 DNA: TGTGCCAGCAGCTTCCGGGGGAACTACAATGAGCAGTTCTTC.

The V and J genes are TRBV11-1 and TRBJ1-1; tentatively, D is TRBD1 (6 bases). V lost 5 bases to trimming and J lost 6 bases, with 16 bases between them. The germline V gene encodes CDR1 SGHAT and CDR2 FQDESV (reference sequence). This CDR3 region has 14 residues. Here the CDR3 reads CASSKRGVVAEAFF. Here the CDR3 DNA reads TGTGCCAGCAGCAAAAGGGGGGTAGTAGCTGAAGCTTTCTTT.

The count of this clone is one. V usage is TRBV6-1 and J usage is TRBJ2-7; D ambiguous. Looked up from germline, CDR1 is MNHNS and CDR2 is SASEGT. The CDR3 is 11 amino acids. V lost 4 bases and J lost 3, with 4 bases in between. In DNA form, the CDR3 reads TGTGCCAGCAGTGTAATCTACGAGCAGTACTTC. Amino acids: CASSVIYEQYF.